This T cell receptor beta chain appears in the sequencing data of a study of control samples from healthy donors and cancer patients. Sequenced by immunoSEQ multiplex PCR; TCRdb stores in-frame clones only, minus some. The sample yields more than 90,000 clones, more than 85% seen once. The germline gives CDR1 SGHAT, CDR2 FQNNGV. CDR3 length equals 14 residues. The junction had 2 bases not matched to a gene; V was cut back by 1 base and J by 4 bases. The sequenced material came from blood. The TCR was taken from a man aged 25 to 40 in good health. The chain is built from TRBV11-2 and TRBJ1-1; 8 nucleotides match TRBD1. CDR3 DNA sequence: TGTGCCAGCAGCTTAGTAACAGGGGGCACTGAAGCTTTCTTT. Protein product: CASSLVTGGTEAFF.